This T cell receptor (beta chain) was recorded in a study of cytomegalovirus exposure and HLA in healthy donors. Study conclusions and caveats: Analysis was carried out at a later point, and it linked a missense DCLRE1C variant to TCR beta V- and J-gene trimming. Indistinguishable V segments, including TRBV6-2 and TRBV6-3, were excluded. The study labeled fewer than 200 TCR beta chains cytomegalovirus-associated.

Trimming took 8 bases from V and 1 from J; bases not matched to a gene: 11. The CDR3 covers 15 residues. The germline CDR1 and CDR2 sequences are MNHEY and SVGAGI. The PCR employed 60 Vbeta primers together with 13 Jbeta primers. Here immunoSEQ multiplex PCR was the method, and the copy in TCRdb shows in-frame clones only, minus some. Of 200,000 to 250,000 clones listed, over 80% are singletons. Concerning this clone itself: Antigen: not known.

Input material: PBMCs. This TCR came from a boy aged 2 to 10 in good health and CMV-seronegative. The V gene is TRBV6-5, the J gene TRBJ2-7; 7 nucleotides align to TRBD1. The CDR3 bases are TGTGCCAGCCGAGATGGGGCAGGGGGTTCCTACGAGCAGTACTTC. This sequence encodes CASRDGAGGSYEQYF.